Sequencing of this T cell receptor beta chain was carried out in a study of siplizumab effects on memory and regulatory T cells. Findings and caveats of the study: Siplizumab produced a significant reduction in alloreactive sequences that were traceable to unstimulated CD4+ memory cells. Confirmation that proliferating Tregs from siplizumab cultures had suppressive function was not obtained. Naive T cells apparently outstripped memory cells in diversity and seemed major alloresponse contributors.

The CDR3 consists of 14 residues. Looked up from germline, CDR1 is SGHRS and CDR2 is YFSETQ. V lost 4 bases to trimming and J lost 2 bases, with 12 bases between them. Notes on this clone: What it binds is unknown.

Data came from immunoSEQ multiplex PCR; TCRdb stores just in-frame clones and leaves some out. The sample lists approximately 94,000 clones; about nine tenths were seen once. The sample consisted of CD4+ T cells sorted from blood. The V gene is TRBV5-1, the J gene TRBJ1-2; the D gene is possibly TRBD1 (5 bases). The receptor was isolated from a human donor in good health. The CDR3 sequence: CASSLGDENYGYTF. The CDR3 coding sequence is TGCGCCAGCAGCCTAGGGGACGAAAACTATGGCTACACCTTC.